The clone carrying this T cell receptor beta chain was recorded a few times. Its antigen is undetermined. This entry is derived from a study of blood T cells in healthy people across ages. Findings and caveats of the study: Strongly correlated with naive T cell percentage was TCR beta diversity.

Together with a sample-barcoded 5' primer, a J-beta primer mix was included in a second PCR lasting roughly 6 to 12 cycles. TCRdb re-called the 5' RACE reads through MiXCR, storing one row per CDR3 protein. The data contain roughly 800,000 distinct CDR3 sequences, roughly 25% of them seen just once; the ten biggest clones take up 3.7%. Germline lookup yields CDR1 SQVTM and CDR2 ANQGSEA. The CDR3 is 13 amino acids. The J segment lost 3 bases and the V segment lost 6 bases, leaving 6 bases of the junction unmatched. This same sample was also taken into another study, of T cells of mothers and their children. That work states: The second PCR used the M1S primer, and this primer added sample barcodes and 2-4 random nucleotides.

The receptor was derived from a boy aged 10-17 years in good health. The chain links TRBV29-1 to TRBJ1-2; 8 bases are shared with TRBD1. The sequenced material came from blood. CDR3 bases: TGCAGCGTCGACAGGGGAGGTGACTATGGCTACACCTTC. Protein: CSVDRGGDYGYTF.